One sample yielded the 3 T cell receptor beta chains listed below, sequenced in a study of blood T cell repertoires in COVID-19. Some clones are missing from TCRdb's copy, which holds only in-frame ones; the method was immunoSEQ multiplex PCR. The table lists some 200,000 clones, more than 65% of them singletons. Sequencing used peripheral blood. The origin of the receptors is a human donor in a cohort sampled during active COVID-19.

The rearrangement joins TRBV19 to TRBJ2-5, with a weak D call TRBD1 (8 bases). The CDR3 is 15 residues long. Trimming took 6 bases from V and 0 from J, leaving 14 bases between them. Germline V gene sequence: CDR1 LNHDA, CDR2 SQIVND (reference sequence). The CDR3, as DNA: TGTGCCAGTAGACAGGGGGGGACGTACCAAGAGACCCAGTACTTC. Its protein product is CASRQGGTYQETQYF. The full variable domain, completed using reference TRBV19 and TRBJ2-5, is DGGITQSPKYLFRKEGQNVTLSCEQNLNHDAMYWYRQDPGQGLRLIYYSQIVNDFQKGDIAEGYSVSREKKESFPLTVTSAQKNPTAFYLCASRQGGTYQETQYFGPGTRLLVL.

The chain has TRBV10-3 and TRBJ2-7; the match to TRBD2 covers 10 bases. V trimming: 6 bases; J trimming: 5 bases; junction bases outside the gene matches: 7. The germline CDR1 and CDR2 sequences are ENHRY and SYGVKD. This CDR3 has 14 residues. The CDR3: CAISTLAGADEQYF. For the CDR3, the DNA is TGTGCCATCAGCACGCTAGCGGGAGCGGACGAGCAGTACTTC.

Many counts were recorded for this clone. The chain recombines TRBV25-1 with TRBJ2-1; 10 bases fit TRBD2. Germline V gives CDR1 MGHDK, CDR2 SYGVNS. V was pared by 0 bases and J by 4 bases, with 3 bases of the junction left unmatched. There are 16 residues in the CDR3. CDR3 bases: TGTGCCAGCAGTGAATATGTACTAGCGGGGTACAATGAGCAGTTCTTC. Its translation is CASSEYVLAGYNEQFF.